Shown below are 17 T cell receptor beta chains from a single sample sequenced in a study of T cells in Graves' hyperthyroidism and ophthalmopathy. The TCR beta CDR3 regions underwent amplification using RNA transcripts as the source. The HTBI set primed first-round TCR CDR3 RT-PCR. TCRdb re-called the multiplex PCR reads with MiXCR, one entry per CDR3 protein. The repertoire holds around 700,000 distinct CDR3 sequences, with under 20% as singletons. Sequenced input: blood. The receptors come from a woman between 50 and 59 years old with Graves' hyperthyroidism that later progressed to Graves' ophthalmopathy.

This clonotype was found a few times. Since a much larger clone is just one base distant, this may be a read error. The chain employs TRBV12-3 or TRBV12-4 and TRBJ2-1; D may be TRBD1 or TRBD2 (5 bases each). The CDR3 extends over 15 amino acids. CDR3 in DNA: TGTGCCGGCAGTTTAGACGGGGCGGGTTACAATGAGCAGTTCTTC. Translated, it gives CAGSLDGAGYNEQFF.

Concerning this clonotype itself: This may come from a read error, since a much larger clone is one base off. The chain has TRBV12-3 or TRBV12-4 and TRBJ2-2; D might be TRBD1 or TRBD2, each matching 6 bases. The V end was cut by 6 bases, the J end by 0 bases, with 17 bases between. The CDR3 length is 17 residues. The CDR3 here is CASSSGGRGSNTGELFF. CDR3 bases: TGTGCCAGCAGCTCCGGGGGCAGGGGATCGAACACCGGGGAGCTGTTTTTT.

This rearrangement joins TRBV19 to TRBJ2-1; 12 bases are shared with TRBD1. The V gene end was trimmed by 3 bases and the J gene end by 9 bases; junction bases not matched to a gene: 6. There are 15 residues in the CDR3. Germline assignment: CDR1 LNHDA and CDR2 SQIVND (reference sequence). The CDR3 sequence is CASSMGQGARFEQFF. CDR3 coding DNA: TGTGCCAGTAGTATGGGACAGGGGGCGCGCTTTGAGCAGTTCTTC.

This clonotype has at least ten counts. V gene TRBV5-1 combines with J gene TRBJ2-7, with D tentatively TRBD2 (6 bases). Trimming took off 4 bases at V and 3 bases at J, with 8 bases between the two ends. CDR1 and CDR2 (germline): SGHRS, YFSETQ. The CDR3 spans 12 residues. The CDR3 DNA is TGCGCCAGCAGCCCGACTAGCTACGAGCAGTACTTC. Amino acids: CASSPTSYEQYF.

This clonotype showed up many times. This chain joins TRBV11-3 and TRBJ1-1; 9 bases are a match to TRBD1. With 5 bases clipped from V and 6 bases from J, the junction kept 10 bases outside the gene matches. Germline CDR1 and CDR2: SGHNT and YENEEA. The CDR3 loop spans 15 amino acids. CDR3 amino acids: CASSLKDRGMAEAFF. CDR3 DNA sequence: TGTGCCAGCAGCCTCAAGGACAGGGGTATGGCTGAAGCTTTCTTT.

DNA of the CDR3: TGTGCCAGCCGGGGGGGAGGAACTAATGAAAAACTGTTTTTT. As protein: CASRGGGTNEKLFF. The gene calls are TRBV7-9 and TRBJ1-4; D might be TRBD1 (5 bases). There are 14 residues in the CDR3. The V gene's germline CDR1 is SEHNR and CDR2 FQNEAQ (reference sequence). Trimming stripped 8 bases from V and 1 base from J, with 11 bases between.

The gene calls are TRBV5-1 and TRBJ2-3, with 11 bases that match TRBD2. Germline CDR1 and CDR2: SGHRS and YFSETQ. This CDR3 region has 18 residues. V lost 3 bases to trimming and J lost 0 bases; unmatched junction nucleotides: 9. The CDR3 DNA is TGCGCCAGCAGCTCCCGTCCTAGCGGGGGGTATAGCACAGATACGCAGTATTTT. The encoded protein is CASSSRPSGGYSTDTQYF.

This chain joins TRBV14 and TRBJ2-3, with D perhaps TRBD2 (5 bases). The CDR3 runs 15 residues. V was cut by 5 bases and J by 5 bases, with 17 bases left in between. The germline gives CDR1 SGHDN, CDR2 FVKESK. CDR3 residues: CASSANSEGLDTQYF. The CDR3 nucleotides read TGTGCCAGCAGCGCAAATTCCGAGGGCTTAGATACGCAGTATTTT.

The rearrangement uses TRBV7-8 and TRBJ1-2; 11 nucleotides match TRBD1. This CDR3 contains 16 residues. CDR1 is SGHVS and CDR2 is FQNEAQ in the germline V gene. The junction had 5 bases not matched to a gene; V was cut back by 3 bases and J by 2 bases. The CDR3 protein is CASSFVGTGGNYGYTF. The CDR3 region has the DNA TGTGCCAGCAGCTTCGTCGGGACAGGGGGAAACTATGGCTACACCTTC. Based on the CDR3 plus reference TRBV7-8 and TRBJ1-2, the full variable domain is GAGVSQSPRYKVAKRGQDVALRCDPISGHVSLFWYQQALGQGPEFLTYFQNEAQLDKSGLPSDRFFAERPEGSVSTLKIQRTQQEDSAVYLCASSFVGTGGNYGYTFGSGTRLTVV.

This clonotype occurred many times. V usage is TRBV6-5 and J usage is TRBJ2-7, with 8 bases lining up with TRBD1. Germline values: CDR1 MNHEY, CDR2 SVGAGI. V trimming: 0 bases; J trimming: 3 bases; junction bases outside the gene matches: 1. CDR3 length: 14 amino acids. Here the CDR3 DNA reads TGTGCCAGCAGTTACTCCACAGGGGGCTACGAGCAGTACTTC. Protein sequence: CASSYSTGGYEQYF.

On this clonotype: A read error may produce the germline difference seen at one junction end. The CDR3 coding sequence is TGTGCCAGCAGTATAGCGGGGACGGGAGAGACCCAGTACTTC. Translation: CASSIAGTGETQYF. The genes are TRBV12-3 or TRBV12-4 and TRBJ2-5; 8 nucleotides align to TRBD2. There are 14 residues in the CDR3.

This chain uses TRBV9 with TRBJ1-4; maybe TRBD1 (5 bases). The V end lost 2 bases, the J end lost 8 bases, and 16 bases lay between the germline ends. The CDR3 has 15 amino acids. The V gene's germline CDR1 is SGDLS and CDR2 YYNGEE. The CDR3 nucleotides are TGTGCCAGCAGCGTCCGAGGTGGGGACCGCGAAAAACTGTTTTTT. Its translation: CASSVRGGDREKLFF. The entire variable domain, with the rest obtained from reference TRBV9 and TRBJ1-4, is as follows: DSGVTQTPKHLITATGQRVTLRCSPRSGDLSVYWYQQSLDQGLQFLIQYYNGEERAKGNILERFSAQQFPDLHSELNLSSLELGDSALYFCASSVRGGDREKLFFGSGTQLSVL.

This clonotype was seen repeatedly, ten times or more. Written as DNA, the CDR3 is TGTGCCAGCAGGACAGGTCCGGGGACTGGAAACACCATATATTTT. It yields the protein CASRTGPGTGNTIYF. The V gene is TRBV2, the J gene TRBJ1-3, with D perhaps TRBD1 (6 bases). Trimming took off 6 bases at V and 2 bases at J, with 14 bases between the two ends. There are 15 residues in the CDR3. Germline V gene sequence: CDR1 SNHLY, CDR2 FYNNEI.

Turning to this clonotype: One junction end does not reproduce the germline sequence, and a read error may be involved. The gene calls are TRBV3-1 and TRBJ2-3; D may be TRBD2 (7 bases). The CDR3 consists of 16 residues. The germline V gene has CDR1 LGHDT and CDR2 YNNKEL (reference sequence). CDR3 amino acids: CASSQEGRGSIDTQYF. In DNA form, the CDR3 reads TGTGCCAGCAGCCAAGAGGGGAGGGGGAGCATAGATACGCAGTATTTT.

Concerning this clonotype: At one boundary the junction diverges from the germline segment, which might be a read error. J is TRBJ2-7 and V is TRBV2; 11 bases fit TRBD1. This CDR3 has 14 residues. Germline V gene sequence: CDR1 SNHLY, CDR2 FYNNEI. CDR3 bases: TGTGCCAGCCTGGACAGGGGGCCGGTCGGGGAGCTGTACTTC. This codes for CASLDRGPVGELYF.

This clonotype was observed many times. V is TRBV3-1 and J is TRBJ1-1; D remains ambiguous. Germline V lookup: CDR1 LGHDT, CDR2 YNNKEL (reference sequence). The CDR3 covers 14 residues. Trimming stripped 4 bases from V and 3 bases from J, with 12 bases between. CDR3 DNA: TGTGCCAGCAGCCGAGCGACCGAGGACACTGAAGCTTTCTTT. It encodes CASSRATEDTEAFF.

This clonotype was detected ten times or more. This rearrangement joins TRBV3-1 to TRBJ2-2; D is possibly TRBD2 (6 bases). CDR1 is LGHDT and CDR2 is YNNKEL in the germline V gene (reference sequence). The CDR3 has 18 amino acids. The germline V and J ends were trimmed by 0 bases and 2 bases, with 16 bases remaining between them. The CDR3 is CASSQDVGTAGNTGELFF. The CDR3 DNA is TGTGCCAGCAGCCAAGATGTCGGGACTGCAGGAAACACCGGGGAGCTGTTTTTT.